These T cell receptor beta chains were read from a single sample in a study of blood T cell repertoires in COVID-19. Measured with immunoSEQ multiplex PCR; TCRdb has only the in-frame clones, and not every one. The table records 200,000 or so clones, over 70% of them present only once. Sequenced material: peripheral blood. These receptors were collected from a man in his sixties with active or convalescent COVID-19. Each CDR3 is given with its conserved first and last residue. A D gene is named only where the DNA matches it firmly. Part of the rows lack a size; the others show once, few, many or a class for expanded clones.

. TRBJ2-7 . TRBV29-1 TGCAGCGTTGAAGGCGAGGAGGGGAGCTCCTACGAGCAGTACTTC CSVEGEEGSSYEQYF
. TRBJ2-5 . TRBV2 TGTGCCAGCAGCGGCGACTGGTCCCAAGAGACCCAGTACTTC CASSGDWSQETQYF
. TRBJ1-4 . TRBV18 TGTGCCAGCACGGGAGGGGTTTCCGCAACTAATGAAAAACTGTTTTTT CASTGGVSATNEKLFF
TRBD2 TRBJ2-7 . TRBV7-6 TGTGCCAGCCGCAAATGGGACTACTCCTACGAGCAGTACTTC CASRKWDYSYEQYF
. TRBJ1-3 . TRBV15 TGTGCCACCAGCAGAGATCGGAACAGCATCCTCTCTGGAAACACCATATATTTT CATSRDRNSILSGNTIYF
TRBD1 TRBJ2-2 . TRBV10-3 TGTGCCATCAGTGGAGGGACAGGGGCGAACACCGGGGAGCTGTTTTTT CAISGGTGANTGELFF
. TRBJ1-5 few TRBV3-1/TRBV3-2 TGTGCCAGCAGCCCCGATGGGGCTCAGCCCCAGCATTTT CASSPDGAQPQHF
. TRBJ2-7 . TRBV3-1/TRBV3-2 TGTGCCAGCACTGGTTCGGGCGAGCAGTACTTC CASTGSGEQYF
. TRBJ2-5 . TRBV5-5 TGTGCCAGCAGCTTGAGGGGCATCGGGGAGACCCAGTACTTC CASSLRGIGETQYF
. TRBJ1-6 few TRBV2 TGTGCCAGCCTGCGGACAGAAAATTCACCCCTCCACTTT CASLRTENSPLHF
TRBD2 TRBJ2-1 few TRBV10-3 TGTGCCATCAGCCCCGGGGCGGGAGTCGGCAATGAGCAGTTCTTC CAISPGAGVGNEQFF
TRBD1 TRBJ2-5 . TRBV6-7 TGTGCCCAAAGACCTGGGACAGAAGAGACCCAGTACTTC CAQRPGTEETQYF
. TRBJ2-5 . TRBV6-2/TRBV6-3 TGTGCCAGCAGTTACTCAGACAGCCAAGAGACCCAGTACTTC CASSYSDSQETQYF
TRBD2 TRBJ2-2 . TRBV6-5 TGTGCCAGCAGTTTAGCGGGACTGAACACCGGGGAGCTGTTTTTT CASSLAGLNTGELFF
TRBD1 TRBJ1-5 . TRBV24-1 TGTGCCACCAGCGACCCCCGGACAGGGCGAAATCAGCCCCAGCATTTT CATSDPRTGRNQPQHF
. TRBJ2-2 . TRBV27 TGTGCCAGCAGGCCACACGGAGGCACCGGGGAGCTGTTTTTT CASRPHGGTGELFF
. TRBJ1-1 . TRBV2 TGTGCCAGCACTTTACAGGGGAACACTGAAGCTTTCTTT CASTLQGNTEAFF
. TRBJ2-3 once TRBV12-3/TRBV12-4 TGTGCCAGCAGCATCACAGATACGCAGTATTTT CASSITDTQYF
. TRBJ1-2 . TRBV7-8 TGTGCCAGCAGCCTAGCGCAGGGTTTCGACTATGGCTACACCTTC CASSLAQGFDYGYTF
TRBD2 TRBJ2-3 . TRBV7-3 TGTGCCAGCAGCATACAAGCGGGAGGGCCTGGAGATACGCAGTATTTT CASSIQAGGPGDTQYF
TRBD2 TRBJ2-7 . TRBV7-2 TGTGCCAGCCGACTAGCGGGAGATTCCTACGAGCAGTACTTC CASRLAGDSYEQYF
. TRBJ2-4 . TRBV24-1 TGTGCCACCAGTGATTCGACTCTAACTCCCAACATTCAGTACTTC CATSDSTLTPNIQYF
TRBD2 TRBJ2-1 . TRBV29-1 TGCAGCGTTGTAGCGGGAGGGGTCAATGAGCAGTTCTTC CSVVAGGVNEQFF
. TRBJ2-2 few TRBV3-1/TRBV3-2 TGTGCCAGCAGCCGCACCCCCCTCGGTCGATACACCGGGGAGCTGTTTTTT CASSRTPLGRYTGELFF
. TRBJ2-2 . TRBV6-5 TGTGCCAGCACCCGTTCGAGGAGGGCCGGGGAGCTGTTTTTT CASTRSRRAGELFF
TRBD1 TRBJ2-1 . TRBV28 TGTGCCAGCATCCCAGGGGGTTGGGCAGGGTTCAATGAGCAGTTCTTC CASIPGGWAGFNEQFF
. TRBJ2-5 . TRBV6-7 TGTGCCAGCCGATCGACACTCTCCCAGATGGAGACCCAGTACTTC CASRSTLSQMETQYF
TRBD1 TRBJ2-1 once TRBV27 TGTGCCAGCAGCTGGGGTGGGACAGCCATCTACAATGAGCAGTTCTTC CASSWGGTAIYNEQFF
TRBD1 TRBJ2-7 . TRBV24-1 TGTGCCACCAGTGAGTCACCGGGACAGGGTACCTACGAGCAGTACTTC CATSESPGQGTYEQYF
. TRBJ1-4 . TRBV5-1 TGCGCCAGCAGCCAGACGGGGGGCACTAATGAAAAACTGTTTTTT CASSQTGGTNEKLFF
. TRBJ1-6 . TRBV4-2 TGTGCCAGCAGCCAAGAATACAGGGTGGGGAGCTCCTATAATTCACCCCTCCACTTT CASSQEYRVGSSYNSPLHF
. TRBJ1-4 . TRBV5-4 TGTGCCAGCAGCTCATCCCCGCGGGATGAAAAACTGTTTTTT CASSSSPRDEKLFF
TRBD2 TRBJ2-1 . TRBV11-2 TGTGCCAGCAGCCAACCTGGCGGGCGGGAGCGATTAAATGAGCAGTTCTTC CASSQPGGRERLNEQFF
TRBD1 TRBJ2-2 . TRBV7-2 TGTGCCAGCAGTCGAACCGGGACAGGAAACACCGGGGAGCTGTTTTTT CASSRTGTGNTGELFF
TRBD2 TRBJ2-7 . TRBV6-2/TRBV6-3 TGTGCCAGCAGTTACATCTGGAGCGGGAGGGAAACCTACGAGCAGTACTTC CASSYIWSGRETYEQYF
. TRBJ2-2 . TRBV5-1 TGCGCCAGCAGCTTGGATGGGCGTACCACCGGGGAGCTGTTTTTT CASSLDGRTTGELFF
. TRBJ2-3 . TRBV7-9 TGTGCCAGCACCAATCTTGTACTAGCAACAGATACGCAGTATTTT CASTNLVLATDTQYF
. TRBJ2-7 once TRBV9 TGTGCCAGCAGCGTAAGCGGGACATCCTACGAGCAGTACTTC CASSVSGTSYEQYF
TRBD2 TRBJ2-7 . TRBV5-1 TGCGCCAGCAGCCCCGGGACTAGCGGGATCCCCGGCTACGAGCAGTACTTC CASSPGTSGIPGYEQYF
. TRBJ1-2 . TRBV10-3 TGTGCCATCAGTGAGGGGGGGGGATACACCTTC CAISEGGGYTF
TRBD1 TRBJ1-1 . TRBV25-1 TGTGCCAGCAGTGGGACAGGGGCCATGAACACTGAAGCTTTCTTT CASSGTGAMNTEAFF
TRBD2 TRBJ2-7 . TRBV6-5 TGTGCCAGCACCCCGACTAGCGGAGAAGACTACGAGCAGTACTTC CASTPTSGEDYEQYF
. TRBJ2-3 . TRBV5-1 TGCGCCAGCAGGGCTGGTCAGGGATCAGATACGCAGTATTTT CASRAGQGSDTQYF
. TRBJ2-3 . TRBV15 TGTGCCACCAGCAGAGGGGGTCTCCAGGGAGATACGCAGTATTTT CATSRGGLQGDTQYF
. TRBJ2-3 . TRBV24-1 TGTGCCACCAGTGAAACAGGTAGGACAGATACGCAGTATTTT CATSETGRTDTQYF
TRBD2 TRBJ2-5 . TRBV5-6 TGTGCCAGCAGCATCGCGGGGGAAGAGACCCAGTACTTC CASSIAGEETQYF